Shown below are 5 T cell receptor beta chains from a single sample sequenced in a study of CD8 T cells in Susac syndrome. Random hexamers served to reverse transcribe roughly 0.5 to 1 ug RNA. TCRdb re-derived calls from the immunoSEQ multiplex PCR reads in MiXCR, one entry per CDR3 protein. The profile covers approximately 140,000 distinct CDR3 sequences, with 75% to 90% appearing a single time and around 0.51% taken by the ten largest. The sequenced material came from CD8+ T cells from PBMCs. Every receptor here comes from a human donor with multiple sclerosis.

This clonotype came up a few times. This chain joins TRBV19 and TRBJ2-3, with D possibly being TRBD1 or TRBD2 (5 bases each). The V end was cut by 11 bases, the J end by 0 bases, with 12 bases between. CDR1 LNHDA and CDR2 SQIVND come from the germline V gene (reference sequence). The CDR3 has 13 amino acids. CDR3 region: CAARDPSTDTQYF. The CDR3 DNA sequence: TGTGCCGCCCGGGACCCAAGCACAGATACGCAGTATTTT.

The CDR3 DNA reads TGCAGTGCTAGAGATATTAGGGATACTGAAGCTTTCTTT. Amino acid sequence: CSARDIRDTEAFF. V is TRBV20-1 and J is TRBJ1-1; no clear D. Trimming cost V 0 bases and J 5 bases, with 10 bases left between them. The germline V gene has CDR1 DFQATT and CDR2 SNEGSKA (reference sequence). The CDR3 consists of 13 residues.

The chain is built from TRBV15 and TRBJ1-1; D not certain. Germline loops: CDR1 LNHNV, CDR2 YYDKDF (reference sequence). V dropped 2 bases and J dropped 2 bases, with 9 bases sitting between them. The CDR3 totals 14 residues. In DNA, the CDR3 is TGTGCCACCAGCAGATCACCAGAAAACACTGAAGCTTTCTTT. Residues: CATSRSPENTEAFF.

This clonotype came up a few times. This rearrangement joins TRBV5-6 to TRBJ1-1; a weak D match, TRBD1 (5 bases). Looked up from germline, CDR1 is SGHDT and CDR2 is YYEEEE. V gave up 3 bases and J gave up 4 bases, with 7 bases separating them. The CDR3 covers 12 residues. For the CDR3, the DNA is TGTGCCAGCAGCTGGGGGGGCACTGAAGCTTTCTTT. It is translated as CASSWGGTEAFF.

The J gene is TRBJ2-7, the V gene TRBV19; TRBD2 matches 8 bases. With 5 bases clipped from V and 2 bases from J, the junction kept 5 bases outside the gene matches. CDR1 and CDR2 from the germline V gene are LNHDA and SQIVND (reference sequence). The CDR3 totals 14 residues. The CDR3 spells CASSLGSGAYEQYV. The CDR3 coding sequence is TGTGCCAGTAGTTTAGGTAGCGGGGCCTACGAGCAGTACGTC.